Listed here are 4 T cell receptor beta chains from one sample, sequenced in a study of beta chain features in type 1 diabetes. Study-wide results and caveats: Shortening of TCRB CDR3s, moderate but significant, appeared in all four CD4+ subsets of Type 1 diabetes patients.

Which antigens these TCRs recognize remains unknown. Every bit of the isolated RNA underwent reverse transcription, so sequencing read expressed TCRB transcripts. Sequencing was performed with immunoSEQ multiplex PCR; in TCRdb, only in-frame clones are kept and a portion is missing. The sample lists 150,000 to 200,000 clones, 63% occurring once. Sequenced input: naive CD4+ T cells from blood. The receptors come from a man aged 25-45 years with type 1 diabetes.

The V and J genes are TRBV5-6 and TRBJ2-4, with a possible D match to TRBD1 (6 bases). The V gene lost 4 bases and the J gene lost 0 bases, with 23 bases spanning the gap. CDR3 length: 19 amino acids. The germline V gene has CDR1 SGHDT and CDR2 YYEEEE. CDR3 protein: CASSPQTGLTPAAKNIQYF. The DNA for the CDR3 is TGTGCCAGCAGCCCACAGACAGGCCTGACCCCGGCAGCCAAAAACATTCAGTACTTC.

This clone was observed a few times. The DNA for the CDR3 is TGTGCCAGCAGCTTAAGGGCTATCTACAATGAGCAGTTCTTC. Residues: CASSLRAIYNEQFF. V gene TRBV7-9 combines with J gene TRBJ2-1; D unresolved. V lost 2 bases, J lost 3 bases, and 8 bases lay in between. Germline V gene sequence: CDR1 SEHNR, CDR2 FQNEAQ (reference sequence). The CDR3 sequence is 14 residues long.

This clone showed up just a few times. The gene calls are TRBV4-3 and TRBJ1-2; D not resolved. CDR1 is LGHNA and CDR2 is YSLEER in the germline V gene. V gave up 1 base and J gave up 4 bases, with 7 bases separating them. The CDR3 covers 13 residues. As DNA, the CDR3 is TGCGCCAGCAGCCAAGCCGAGAGCTATGGCTACACCTTC. It specifies CASSQAESYGYTF.

The rearrangement joins TRBV29-1 to TRBJ2-7; 8 nucleotides line up with TRBD1. Germline CDR1 SQVTM, CDR2 ANQGSEA. V lost 5 bases and J lost 3; bases outside the gene matches: 9. The CDR3 has 14 amino acids. As DNA, the CDR3 is TGCAGCGTTCTAAAACTACAGGGGGTCTACGAGCAGTACTTC. This translates into CSVLKLQGVYEQYF.